Below are 5 T cell receptor beta chains sequenced from a single sample in a study of OX40 agonist ivuxolimab in advanced cancers. The repertoire was sequenced with immunoSEQ multiplex PCR; TCRdb's copy has only in-frame clones and lacks some. The sample lists 45,000 to 55,000 clones, 90% to 95% occurring once. This material consisted of CD4+ or CD8+ T cells sorted from blood, taken in a trial of the OX40 agonist ivuxolimab. The source is an adult with an advanced solid tumor such as melanoma, head and neck, liver or kidney cancer.

This rearrangement joins TRBV19 to TRBJ2-1; maybe TRBD2 (5 bases). Trimming pared 10 bases from V and 7 bases from J, leaving 11 bases between. CDR3 size: 11 residues. Germline V gene sequence: CDR1 LNHDA, CDR2 SQIVND (reference sequence). CDR3 in amino acids: CATRAFNEQFF. CDR3 DNA: TGTGCCACGCGGGCGTTTAATGAGCAGTTCTTC.

This rearrangement joins TRBV5-8 to TRBJ2-5, with 7 bases fitting TRBD1. This CDR3 has 16 residues. CDR1 SGHTS and CDR2 YDEGEE come from the germline V gene. J gave up 4 bases and V 2 bases, and 11 bases lay outside the gene matches. The CDR3: CASSFRQGERPETQYF. The CDR3, as DNA: TGTGCCAGCAGCTTCCGACAGGGTGAGCGTCCAGAGACCCAGTACTTC.

This chain connects TRBV6-1 to TRBJ1-3; no definite D call. The CDR3 runs 15 residues. Germline CDR1 MNHNS, CDR2 SASEGT. V dropped 0 bases and J dropped 1 base, with 7 bases sitting between them. DNA of the CDR3: TGTGCCAGCAGTGAAGCCCCCGCATCTGGAAACACCATATATTTT. Encoded protein: CASSEAPASGNTIYF.

The chain uses TRBV7-2 and TRBJ1-5; no definite D call. The length of the CDR3 is 13 residues. Trimming removed 6 bases from V and 2 bases from J, with 8 bases in between. Germline CDR1 and CDR2: SGHTA and FQGNSA. CDR3 region: CASRSEGNQPQHF. CDR3 DNA: TGTGCCAGCAGGTCAGAGGGCAATCAGCCCCAGCATTTT.

This clone has only a few counts. This chain links TRBV30 with TRBJ1-1; no firm D call. There are 12 residues in the CDR3. Germline CDR1 is GTSNPN and CDR2 is SVGIG (reference sequence). Trimming took 4 bases from V and 5 from J, leaving 11 bases between them. The CDR3 loop is CAWTLQETEAFF. For the CDR3, the DNA is TGTGCCTGGACCCTCCAAGAGACTGAAGCTTTCTTT.